This T cell receptor beta chain emerged from a study of blood T cell repertoires in COVID-19. Background on the study: T cells, B-cell-depleted T cells, or PBMCs provided the cDNA or gDNA that served as material.

A COVID-19 case had been met by exposed participants during the 2 weeks before study entry. The CDR3 is 13 amino acids. Trimming stripped 2 bases from V and 5 bases from J, with 4 bases between. Per the germline V gene, CDR1 is SGHTA and CDR2 is FQGNSA. This clone was found a few times. Repertoires were generated with immunoSEQ multiplex PCR, while TCRdb's copy carries only in-frame clones and drops some. This table has about 320,000 clones, 85% appearing once. Sequencing was carried out using PBMCs or T cells enriched from blood (not recorded which). This TCR came from a woman younger than 45 who had been exposed to COVID-19. This chain connects TRBV7-2 to TRBJ1-6; D is ambiguous. The CDR3 DNA reads TGTGCCAGCAGCTTACAAAATAATTCACCCCTCCACTTT. It encodes CASSLQNNSPLHF.